This T cell receptor beta chain was profiled in a study of blood T cell repertoires in COVID-19. Overall study context: Samples representing acute and convalescent COVID-19 were sourced from the United States, Italy and Spain. PBMCs, B-cell-depleted T cells, or T cells were the source of the cDNA or gDNA that made up the material.

Original methodology: Amplified reference gene primers provided the basis for estimating nucleated cell counts. The repertoire was sequenced with immunoSEQ multiplex PCR; TCRdb's copy has only in-frame clones and lacks some. That table is the source of V, J and clone size, and D and trimming were worked out from the DNA. The sample includes fewer than 35,000 clones, around nine tenths seen only once; the top ten take approximately 6.5%. Unmatched junction bases numbered 8, after V lost 6 bases and J lost 7 bases. The germline V gene encodes CDR1 SNHLY and CDR2 FYNNEI. There are 14 residues in the CDR3.

The receptor was isolated from a human donor in a cohort sampled during active COVID-19. V gene TRBV2 combines with J gene TRBJ2-1, with 8 bases aligning to TRBD2. Sequenced input: peripheral blood. CDR3: CASRSSGLMNEQFF. The DNA for the CDR3 is TGTGCCAGCAGGTCTAGCGGGCTGATGAATGAGCAGTTCTTC.